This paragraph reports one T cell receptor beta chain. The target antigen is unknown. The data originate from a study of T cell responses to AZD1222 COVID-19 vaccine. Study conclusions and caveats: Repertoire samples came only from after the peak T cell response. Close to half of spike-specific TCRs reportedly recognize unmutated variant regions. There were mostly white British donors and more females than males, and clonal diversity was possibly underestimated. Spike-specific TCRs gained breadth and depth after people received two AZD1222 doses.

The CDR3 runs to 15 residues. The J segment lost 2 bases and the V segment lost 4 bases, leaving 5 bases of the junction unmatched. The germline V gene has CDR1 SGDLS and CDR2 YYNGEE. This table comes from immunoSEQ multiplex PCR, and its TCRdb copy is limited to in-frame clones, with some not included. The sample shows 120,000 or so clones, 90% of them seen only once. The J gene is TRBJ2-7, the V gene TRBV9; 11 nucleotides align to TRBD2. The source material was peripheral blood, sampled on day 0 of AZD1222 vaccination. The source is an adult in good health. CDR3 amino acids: CASSPLAGGPYEQYF. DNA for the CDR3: TGTGCCAGCAGCCCCCTAGCGGGAGGACCCTACGAGCAGTACTTC.